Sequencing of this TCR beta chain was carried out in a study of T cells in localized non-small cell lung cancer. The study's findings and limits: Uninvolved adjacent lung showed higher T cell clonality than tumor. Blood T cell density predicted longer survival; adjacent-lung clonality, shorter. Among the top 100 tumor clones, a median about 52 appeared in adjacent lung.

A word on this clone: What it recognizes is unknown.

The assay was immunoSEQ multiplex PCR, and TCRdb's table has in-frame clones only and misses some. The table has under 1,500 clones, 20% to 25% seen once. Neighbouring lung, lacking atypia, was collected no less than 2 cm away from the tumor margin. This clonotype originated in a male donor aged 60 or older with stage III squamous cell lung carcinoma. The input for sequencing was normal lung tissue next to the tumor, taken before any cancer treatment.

CDR3 sequence (DNA): TGTGCCAGCAGGACCGGGACAGGGAGCTACAATGAGCAGTTCTTC. This codes for CASRTGTGSYNEQFF. The chain employs TRBV11-3 and TRBJ2-1, with TRBD1 identical over 9 bases. Trimming cost V 6 bases and J 3 bases; bases outside gene matches: 6. The CDR3 is 15 residues long. From germline, CDR1 is SGHNT and CDR2 YENEEA.